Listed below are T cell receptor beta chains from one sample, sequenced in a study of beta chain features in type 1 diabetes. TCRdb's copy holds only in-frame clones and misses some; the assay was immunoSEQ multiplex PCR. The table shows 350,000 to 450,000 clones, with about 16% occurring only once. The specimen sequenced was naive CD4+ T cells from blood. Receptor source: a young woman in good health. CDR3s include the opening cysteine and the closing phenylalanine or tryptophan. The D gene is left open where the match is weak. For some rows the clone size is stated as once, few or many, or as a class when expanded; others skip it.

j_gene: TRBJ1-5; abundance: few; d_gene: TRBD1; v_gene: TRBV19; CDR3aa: CASSPRQGGSPPQHF; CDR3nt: TGTGCCAGTAGTCCGCGACAGGGGGGGAGCCCGCCCCAGCATTTT
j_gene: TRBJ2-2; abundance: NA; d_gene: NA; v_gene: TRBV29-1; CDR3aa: CSVGRGRNTGELFF; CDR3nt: TGCAGCGTTGGCAGGGGCAGGAACACCGGGGAGCTGTTTTTT
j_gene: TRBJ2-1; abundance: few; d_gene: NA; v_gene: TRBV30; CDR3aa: CAWSVRRPRNEQFF; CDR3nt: TGTGCCTGGAGTGTACGACGCCCGCGGAATGAGCAGTTCTTC
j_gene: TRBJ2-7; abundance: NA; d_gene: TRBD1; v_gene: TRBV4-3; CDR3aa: CASSQDTDRDRGTYEQYF; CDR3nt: TGCGCCAGCAGCCAAGATACGGACCGGGACAGGGGAACCTACGAGCAGTACTTC
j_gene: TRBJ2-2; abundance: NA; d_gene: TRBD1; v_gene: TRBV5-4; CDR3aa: CASSLGLIQGASGELFF; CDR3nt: TGTGCCAGCAGCTTGGGGCTGATACAGGGGGCGAGCGGGGAGCTGTTTTTT
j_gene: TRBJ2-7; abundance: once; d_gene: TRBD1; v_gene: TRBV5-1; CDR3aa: CASSPGQGFDEQYF; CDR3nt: TGCGCCAGCAGCCCGGGACAGGGTTTCGACGAGCAGTACTTC
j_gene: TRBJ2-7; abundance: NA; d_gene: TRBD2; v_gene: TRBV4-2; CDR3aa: CASSQDLAGVVEQYF; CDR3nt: TGTGCCAGCAGCCAAGACCTAGCGGGAGTGGTCGAGCAGTACTTC
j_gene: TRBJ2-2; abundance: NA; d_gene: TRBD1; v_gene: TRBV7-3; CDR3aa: CASKRDRNTGELFF; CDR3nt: TGTGCCAGCAAAAGGGACAGAAACACCGGGGAGCTGTTTTTT
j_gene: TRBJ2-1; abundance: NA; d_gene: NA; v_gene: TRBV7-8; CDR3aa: CASSSQLGGPGEQFF; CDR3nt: TGTGCCAGCAGCTCCCAGCTTGGAGGGCCTGGGGAGCAGTTCTTC
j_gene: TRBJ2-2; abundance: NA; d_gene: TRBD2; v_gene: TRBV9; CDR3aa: CASSVSLAGDPGGELFF; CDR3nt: TGTGCCAGCAGCGTAAGCCTAGCGGGAGACCCCGGCGGGGAGCTGTTTTTT
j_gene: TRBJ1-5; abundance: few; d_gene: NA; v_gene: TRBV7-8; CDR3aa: CASSFRQGNQPQHF; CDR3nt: TGTGCCAGCAGCTTCCGACAGGGCAATCAGCCCCAGCATTTT
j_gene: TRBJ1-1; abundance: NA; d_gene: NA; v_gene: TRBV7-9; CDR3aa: CASSLEGVATEAFF; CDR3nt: TGTGCCAGCAGCTTAGAGGGGGTAGCCACTGAAGCTTTCTTT
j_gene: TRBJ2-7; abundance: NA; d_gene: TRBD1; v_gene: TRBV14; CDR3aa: CASSSGTAPGYEQYF; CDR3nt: TGTGCCAGCAGCTCCGGGACAGCCCCGGGTTACGAGCAGTACTTC
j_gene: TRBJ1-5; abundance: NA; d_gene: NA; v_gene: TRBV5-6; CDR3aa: CASSLAGGPNQPQHF; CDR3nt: TGTGCCAGCAGCTTGGCCGGAGGGCCTAATCAGCCCCAGCATTTT
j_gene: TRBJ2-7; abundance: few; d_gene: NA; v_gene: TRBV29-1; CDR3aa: CSVELFAGRYEQYF; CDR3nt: TGCAGCGTTGAACTCTTTGCGGGCAGATACGAGCAGTACTTC
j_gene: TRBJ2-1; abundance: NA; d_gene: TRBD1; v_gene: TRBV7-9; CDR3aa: CASSSTGVGSSYNEQFF; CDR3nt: TGTGCCAGCAGCTCAACAGGGGTAGGGAGCTCCTACAATGAGCAGTTCTTC
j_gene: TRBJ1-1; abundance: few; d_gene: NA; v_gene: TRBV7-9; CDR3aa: CASSGSGHRLNTEAFF; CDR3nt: TGTGCCAGCAGCGGATCCGGACACCGCCTGAACACTGAAGCTTTCTTT
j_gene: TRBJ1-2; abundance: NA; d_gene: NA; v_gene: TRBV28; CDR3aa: CASSPPSDHYGYTF; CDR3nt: TGTGCCAGCAGTCCTCCATCAGATCACTATGGCTACACCTTC
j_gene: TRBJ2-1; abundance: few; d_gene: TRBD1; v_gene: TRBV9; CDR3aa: CASSAGQGGYNEQFF; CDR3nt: TGTGCCAGCAGCGCGGGACAGGGAGGGTACAATGAGCAGTTCTTC
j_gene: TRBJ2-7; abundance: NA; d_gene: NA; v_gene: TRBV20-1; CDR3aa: CSANQGYEQYF; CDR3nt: TGCAGTGCTAATCAGGGATACGAGCAGTACTTC
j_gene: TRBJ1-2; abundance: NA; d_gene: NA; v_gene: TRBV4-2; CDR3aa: CASSQDPLGAEAYGYTF; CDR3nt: TGTGCCAGCAGCCAAGATCCACTCGGAGCAGAGGCCTATGGCTACACCTTC
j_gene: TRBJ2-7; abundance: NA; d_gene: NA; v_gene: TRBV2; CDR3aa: CASRQSYEQYF; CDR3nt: TGTGCCAGCAGACAGAGCTACGAGCAGTACTTC
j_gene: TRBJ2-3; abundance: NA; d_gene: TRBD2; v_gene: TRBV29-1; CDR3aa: CSVVGRAADTQYF; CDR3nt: TGCAGCGTTGTCGGGAGGGCGGCAGATACGCAGTATTTT
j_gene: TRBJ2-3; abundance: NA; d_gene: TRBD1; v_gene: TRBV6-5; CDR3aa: CASRVHRGYTDTQYF; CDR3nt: TGTGCCAGCAGGGTACACAGGGGTTACACAGATACGCAGTATTTT
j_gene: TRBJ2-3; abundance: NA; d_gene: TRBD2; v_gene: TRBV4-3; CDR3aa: CASSQDHSAGVLATQYF; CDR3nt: TGCGCCAGCAGCCAAGATCACTCAGCGGGAGTCCTGGCTACGCAGTATTTT
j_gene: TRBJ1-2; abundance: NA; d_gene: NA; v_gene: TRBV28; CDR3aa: CATTANYGYTF; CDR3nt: TGTGCCACGACAGCCAACTATGGCTACACCTTC
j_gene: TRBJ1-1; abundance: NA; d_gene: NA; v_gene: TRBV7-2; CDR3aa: CASSFTGPNTEAFF; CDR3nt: TGTGCCAGCAGCTTTACCGGTCCGAACACTGAAGCTTTCTTT
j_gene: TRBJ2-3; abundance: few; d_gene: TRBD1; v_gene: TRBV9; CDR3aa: CASSAGTGGADTQYF; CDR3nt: TGTGCCAGCAGCGCCGGGACAGGTGGCGCAGATACGCAGTATTTT
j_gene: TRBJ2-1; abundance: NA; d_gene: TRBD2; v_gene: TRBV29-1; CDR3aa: CSVEPGLARNEQFF; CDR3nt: TGCAGCGTGGAACCGGGACTAGCGCGGAATGAGCAGTTCTTC
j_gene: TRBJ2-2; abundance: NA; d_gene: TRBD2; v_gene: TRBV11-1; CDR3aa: CASSHTGAGVITGELFF; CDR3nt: TGTGCCAGCAGCCACACGGGTGCGGGAGTAATAACCGGGGAGCTGTTTTTT
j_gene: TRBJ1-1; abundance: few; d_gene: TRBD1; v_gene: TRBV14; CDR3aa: CASSLWTGVMNTEAFF; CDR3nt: TGTGCCAGCAGCCTATGGACAGGGGTCATGAACACTGAAGCTTTCTTT
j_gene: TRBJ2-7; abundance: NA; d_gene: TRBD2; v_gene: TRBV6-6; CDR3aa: CATTGGSADEQYF; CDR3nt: TGTGCCACCACGGGAGGGAGTGCGGACGAGCAGTACTTC
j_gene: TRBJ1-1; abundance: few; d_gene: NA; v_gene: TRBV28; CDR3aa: CASSFWGNTEAFF; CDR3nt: TGTGCCAGCAGTTTCTGGGGCAACACTGAAGCTTTCTTT
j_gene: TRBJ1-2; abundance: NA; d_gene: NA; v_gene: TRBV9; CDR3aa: CASSVETRTIDGYTF; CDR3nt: TGTGCCAGCAGCGTAGAAACGCGTACTATCGATGGCTACACCTTC
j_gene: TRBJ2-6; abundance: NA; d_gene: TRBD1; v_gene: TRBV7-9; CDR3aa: CASRPGQGPTGANVLTF; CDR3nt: TGTGCCAGCCGCCCGGGACAGGGTCCTACTGGGGCCAACGTCCTGACTTTC
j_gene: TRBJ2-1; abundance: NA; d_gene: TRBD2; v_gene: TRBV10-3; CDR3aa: CATSAGESNEQFF; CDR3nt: TGTGCCACATCAGCGGGAGAGAGCAATGAGCAGTTCTTC
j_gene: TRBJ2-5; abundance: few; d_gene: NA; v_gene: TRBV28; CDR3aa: CASSFSTLQETQYF; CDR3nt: TGTGCCAGCAGTTTCTCCACTCTCCAAGAGACCCAGTACTTC
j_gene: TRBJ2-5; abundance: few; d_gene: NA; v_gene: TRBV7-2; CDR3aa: CASSLSRQETQYF; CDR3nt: TGTGCCAGCAGCTTATCCAGGCAAGAGACCCAGTACTTC
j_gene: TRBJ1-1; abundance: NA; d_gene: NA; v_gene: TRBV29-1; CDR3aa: CSVTPLLGAEAFF; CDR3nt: TGCAGCGTTACACCCTTACTAGGAGCTGAAGCTTTCTTT
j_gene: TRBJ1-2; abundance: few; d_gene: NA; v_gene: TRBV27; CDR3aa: CASSLSPRGLYGYTF; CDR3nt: TGTGCCAGCAGTTTATCCCCGCGGGGGTTGTATGGCTACACCTTC
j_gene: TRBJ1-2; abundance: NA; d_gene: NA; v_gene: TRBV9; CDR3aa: CASSVAGQGYGYTF; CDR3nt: TGTGCCAGCAGCGTAGCTGGGCAGGGCTATGGCTACACCTTC
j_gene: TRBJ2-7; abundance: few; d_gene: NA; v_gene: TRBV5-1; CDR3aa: CASSLVPGSNYEQYF; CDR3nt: TGCGCCAGCAGCTTGGTCCCGGGGAGCAACTACGAGCAGTACTTC
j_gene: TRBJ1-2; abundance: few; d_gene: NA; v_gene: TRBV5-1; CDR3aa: CASSPDSNYGYTF; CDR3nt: TGCGCCAGCAGCCCGGACAGTAACTATGGCTACACCTTC
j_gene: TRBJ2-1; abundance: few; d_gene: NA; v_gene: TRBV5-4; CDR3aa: CASSLVRDNEQFF; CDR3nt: TGTGCCAGCAGCTTGGTCCGGGACAATGAGCAGTTCTTC
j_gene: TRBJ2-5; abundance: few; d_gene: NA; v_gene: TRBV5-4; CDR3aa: CASSFSRGGEETQYF; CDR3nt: TGTGCCAGCAGCTTCAGCAGGGGAGGGGAAGAGACCCAGTACTTC
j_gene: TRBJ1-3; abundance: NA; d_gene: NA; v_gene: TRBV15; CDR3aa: CATSRGRGISGNTIYF; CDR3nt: TGTGCCACCAGCAGAGGCAGGGGCATCTCTGGAAACACCATATATTTT
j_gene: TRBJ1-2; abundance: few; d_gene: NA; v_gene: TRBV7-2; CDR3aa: CASSLTKQGIYGYTF; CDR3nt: TGTGCCAGCAGCCTGACAAAACAGGGTATCTATGGCTACACCTTC
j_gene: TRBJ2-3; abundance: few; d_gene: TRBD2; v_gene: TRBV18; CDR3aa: CASSAKREGTDTQYF; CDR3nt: TGTGCCAGCTCGGCTAAGCGGGAGGGCACAGATACGCAGTATTTT
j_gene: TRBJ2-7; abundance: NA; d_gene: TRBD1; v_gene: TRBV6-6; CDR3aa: CASSSNRDREEQYF; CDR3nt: TGTGCCAGCAGTTCTAACCGGGACAGGGAAGAGCAGTACTTC
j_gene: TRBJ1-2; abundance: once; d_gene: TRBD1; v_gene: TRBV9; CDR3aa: CASSDDRVGGYTF; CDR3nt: TGTGCCAGCAGTGACGACAGGGTTGGCGGCTACACCTTC
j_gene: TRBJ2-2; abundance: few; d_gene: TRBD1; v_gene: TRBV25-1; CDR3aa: CASSENWAGGTTGELFF; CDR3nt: TGTGCCAGCAGTGAAAATTGGGCAGGGGGAACCACCGGGGAGCTGTTTTTT
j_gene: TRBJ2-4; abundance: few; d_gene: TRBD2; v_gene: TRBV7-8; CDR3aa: CASSTGLAARKAKNIQYF; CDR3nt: TGTGCCAGCAGCACGGGACTAGCGGCCCGGAAAGCCAAAAACATTCAGTACTTC
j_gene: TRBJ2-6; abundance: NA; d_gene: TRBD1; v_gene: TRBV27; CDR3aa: CASSLWPGGSSGANVLTF; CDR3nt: TGTGCCAGCAGTTTATGGCCAGGGGGAAGCTCTGGGGCCAACGTCCTGACTTTC